These 27 T cell receptor beta chains were all obtained from the same sample, sequenced in a study of regulatory T cells in long-lasting Graves disease. CDR3-region Arm-PCR and iRepertoire HTBI primers produced the TCR beta libraries. TCRdb analysed the multiplex PCR reads with MiXCR anew, one entry per CDR3 protein. The data contain 450,000 or so distinct CDR3 sequences, roughly 22% of them singletons. The sample's time point: persistent/refractory GD, antithyroid drugs over 5 years with positive TRAb. There was RNA extracted from PBMCs, and the TCR library was made from it. Sequenced here: peripheral blood mononuclear cells (PBMCs), sampled when the disease was refractory, from a patient treated with antithyroid drugs. The receptors shown here come from a female donor with Graves disease.

The chain combines TRBV3-1 with TRBJ2-2; TRBD1 matches at 9 bases. The CDR3 spans 16 residues. Germline CDR1 is LGHDT and CDR2 is YNNKEL (reference sequence). Trimming removed 8 bases from V and 7 bases from J; junction bases left unmatched: 14. The CDR3: CASGHRDRVVNGELFF. In DNA form, the CDR3 reads TGTGCCAGCGGACACCGGGACAGGGTGGTGAACGGGGAGCTGTTTTTT.

This clonotype has a count of ten or more. This sequence joins TRBV11-1 and TRBJ2-7; 7 bases are a match to TRBD2. There are 15 residues in the CDR3. V lost 3 bases and J lost 5; bases outside the gene matches: 10. Germline values: CDR1 SGHAT, CDR2 FQDESV (reference sequence). The chain's CDR3 is CASSFRTGLVHEQYF. CDR3 in DNA: TGTGCCAGCAGCTTCCGAACCGGACTAGTCCACGAGCAGTACTTC.

The V gene is TRBV29-1, the J gene TRBJ1-1; no reliable D call. The germline V gene has CDR1 SQVTM and CDR2 ANQGSEA. This CDR3 contains 11 residues. Trimming pared 4 bases from V and 1 base from J, leaving 4 bases between. The CDR3, as DNA: TGCAGCGTTGTAGGGAACACTGAAGCTTTCTTT. It translates to CSVVGNTEAFF.

V usage is TRBV30 and J usage is TRBJ2-7; 12 nucleotides align to TRBD2. The ends lost 0 bases at V and 7 bases at J; junction bases unmatched: 13. There are 17 residues in the CDR3. From germline, CDR1 is GTSNPN and CDR2 SVGIG (reference sequence). The CDR3 spells CAWSVRMASGRVREQYF. In nucleotides, the CDR3 is TGTGCCTGGAGTGTACGTATGGCTAGCGGGAGGGTGCGGGAGCAGTACTTC.

Many counts were recorded for this clonotype. The chain employs TRBV7-2 and TRBJ1-4, with TRBD1 matching over 7 bases. With 3 bases clipped from V and 7 bases from J, the junction kept 8 bases outside the gene matches. This CDR3 has 15 residues. CDR1 is SGHTA, CDR2 FQGNSA, per germline. The DNA of the CDR3 is TGTGCCAGCAGCTTCGGGGGTAGGGGGCTTGAAAAACTGTTTTTT. Translating gives CASSFGGRGLEKLFF.

Concerning this clonotype: A much larger clone sits a single nucleotide away, making a read error possible. CDR3 sequence reads: CASIPSGVGKNIQYF. The CDR3 nucleotides are TGTGCCAGCATCCCGAGTGGGGTCGGCAAAAACATTCAGTACTTC. This sequence joins TRBV28 and TRBJ2-4; D gene uncertain. This CDR3 has 15 amino acids. V gave up 7 bases and J gave up 3 bases, with 16 bases separating them. Germline CDR1 and CDR2: MDHEN and SYDVKM.

This chain joins TRBV7-3 and TRBJ2-5; 10 bases are shared with TRBD2. The CDR3 is 15 amino acids. The germline V gene encodes CDR1 SGHTA and CDR2 FQGTGA. V trimming: 6 bases; J trimming: 5 bases; junction bases outside the gene matches: 9. The CDR3 region is CASSKSGGAGETQYF. The CDR3 coding sequence is TGTGCCAGCAGTAAGAGCGGGGGGGCCGGGGAGACCCAGTACTTC.

This clonotype was seen once. J is TRBJ2-3 and V is TRBV2; TRBD1 agrees at 9 bases. The CDR3 consists of 13 residues. V lost 11 bases to trimming and J lost 3 bases; unmatched junction nucleotides: 6. CDR1 and CDR2 from the germline V gene are SNHLY and FYNNEI. The CDR3 DNA is TGTGCCGGAGGGACAGGGAGAACAGATACGCAGTATTTT. Translation: CAGGTGRTDTQYF.

This clonotype was found a few times. The chain uses TRBV6-1 and TRBJ2-7, with 10 bases aligning to TRBD2. The V gene end was trimmed by 8 bases and the J gene end by 0 bases; junction bases not matched to a gene: 1. The CDR3 has 13 amino acids. The germline gives CDR1 MNHNS, CDR2 SASEGT. DNA of the CDR3: TGTGCCAGCGGACTAGCGGCCTCCTACGAGCAGTACTTC. As protein: CASGLAASYEQYF.

V is TRBV5-1 and J is TRBJ2-2, with TRBD1 matching 8 bases. CDR3 size: 15 residues. Germline-derived CDR1 and CDR2 are SGHRS and YFSETQ. Trimming removed 4 bases from V and 0 bases from J; junction bases left unmatched: 2. The CDR3 region has the DNA TGCGCCAGCAGCCGGACAGGGACGAACACCGGGGAGCTGTTTTTT. Translated, it gives CASSRTGTNTGELFF.

This clonotype was detected ten times or more. The chain combines TRBV27 with TRBJ2-7; either TRBD1 or TRBD2 may fit D (6 bases each). The V end was cut by 6 bases, the J end by 6 bases, with 15 bases between. The length of the CDR3 is 13 residues. Germline V gene sequence: CDR1 MNHEY, CDR2 SMNVEV (reference sequence). In DNA, the CDR3 is TGTGCCAGCAGCCCAGGGGACTTCGCCGAGCAGTACTTC. This gives the protein CASSPGDFAEQYF.

The CDR3 region is CASSPGGLAGTDEQFF. The CDR3 DNA is TGCGCCAGCAGCCCGGGCGGACTAGCGGGGACCGATGAGCAGTTCTTC. The V and J genes are TRBV5-1 and TRBJ2-1; 12 bases map to TRBD2. Germline trimming cut 4 bases from V and 8 bases from J; bases unmatched to any gene: 10. The germline V gene has CDR1 SGHRS and CDR2 YFSETQ. This CDR3 comprises 16 residues.

Only a few counts were recorded for this clonotype. The V call is TRBV7-9, the J call TRBJ1-2; D gene unclear. This CDR3 comprises 13 residues. Between the trimmed V and J ends, which lost 11 bases and 5 bases, there was a span of 18 bases. Looked up from germline, CDR1 is SEHNR and CDR2 is FQNEAQ (reference sequence). The CDR3, as DNA: TGTGCCGCCCGTCAAGGGAACCCTTATGGCTACACCTTC. It is translated as CAARQGNPYGYTF.

This clonotype was seen many times. The chain links TRBV11-2 to TRBJ2-5; 10 nucleotides agree with TRBD1. V lost 0 bases to trimming and J lost 6 bases; unmatched junction nucleotides: 7. The CDR3 totals 16 residues. Germline V gene lookup returns CDR1 SGHAT and CDR2 FQNNGV. Here the CDR3 reads CASSLDGTGDYKTQYF. For the CDR3, the DNA is TGTGCCAGCAGCTTAGACGGGACAGGGGACTATAAGACCCAGTACTTC.

J is TRBJ1-1 and V is TRBV20-1; 7 nucleotides match TRBD1. Germline trimming cut 5 bases from V and 1 base from J; bases unmatched to any gene: 7. The CDR3 spans 14 residues. The germline V gene has CDR1 DFQATT and CDR2 SNEGSKA (reference sequence). CDR3 residues: CSAPRQGPNTEAFF. CDR3 in DNA: TGCAGTGCTCCACGACAGGGCCCGAACACTGAAGCTTTCTTT.

This clonotype was seen many times. The V and J genes are TRBV2 and TRBJ2-7, with TRBD1 identical over 7 bases. The J segment lost 0 bases and the V segment lost 6 bases, leaving 5 bases of the junction unmatched. This CDR3 spans 14 amino acids. Germline lookup yields CDR1 SNHLY and CDR2 FYNNEI. DNA of the CDR3: TGTGCCAGCAGAGAGACAGGGCTCTCCTACGAGCAGTACTTC. Translating gives CASRETGLSYEQYF.

This clonotype was observed a handful of times. The V gene is TRBV2, the J gene TRBJ1-3; no clear D. The V gene lost 3 bases and the J gene lost 0 bases, with 9 bases spanning the gap. In germline, CDR1 is SNHLY, CDR2 FYNNEI. CDR3 size: 15 residues. The CDR3 region is CASSDQGNSGNTIYF. The CDR3 region has the DNA TGTGCCAGCAGTGACCAAGGCAACTCTGGAAACACCATATATTTT. Full variable domain (rest looked up from reference TRBV2 and TRBJ1-3): EPEVTQTPSHQVTQMGQEVILRCVPISNHLYFYWYRQILGQKVEFLVSFYNNEISEKSEIFDDQFSVERPDGSNFTLKIRSTKLEDSAMYFCASSDQGNSGNTIYFGEGSWLTVV.

This clonotype was detected many times. V is TRBV6-1 and J is TRBJ1-6; D uncertain. Germline CDR1 is MNHNS and CDR2 is SASEGT. V was clipped by 1 base and J by 9 bases, with 7 bases between them. This CDR3 is 13 amino acids long. The CDR3 loop reads CASSEERASPLHF. The CDR3 DNA is TGTGCCAGCAGTGAAGAACGGGCTTCACCCCTCCACTTT.

This chain uses TRBV20-1 with TRBJ2-5; the match to TRBD2 covers 10 bases. The CDR3 consists of 17 residues. The J segment lost 1 base and the V segment lost 6 bases, leaving 14 bases of the junction unmatched. Germline assignment: CDR1 DFQATT and CDR2 SNEGSKA (reference sequence). CDR3 in amino acids: CSAYQLAGGNTQETQYF. The CDR3, as DNA: TGCAGTGCCTACCAGTTAGCGGGGGGAAACACCCAAGAGACCCAGTACTTC.

This clonotype occurred many times. The chain links TRBV3-1 to TRBJ2-5; TRBD2 matches at 14 bases. CDR1 and CDR2 from the germline V gene are LGHDT and YNNKEL (reference sequence). This CDR3 comprises 15 residues. Losses at the gene ends were 1 base for V and 5 bases for J; bases not matched to a gene: 0. The CDR3 region is CASSQGTSGGETQYF. The CDR3 DNA sequence: TGTGCCAGCAGCCAAGGGACTAGCGGGGGGGAGACCCAGTACTTC.

The J gene is TRBJ2-7, the V gene TRBV30, with 9 bases lining up with TRBD2. V shed 2 bases, J shed 2 bases, and the junction held 7 bases outside the gene matches. Germline V CDR1 and CDR2: GTSNPN, SVGIG (reference sequence). The CDR3 runs to 15 residues. As DNA, the CDR3 is TGTGCCTGGAGTTACAATAGCGGGGGAGCCTACGAGCAGTACTTC. It is translated as CAWSYNSGGAYEQYF.

To note about this clonotype: A read error may explain this, as a much larger clone is one base away. The J gene is TRBJ2-2, the V gene TRBV6-1; TRBD1 aligns across 8 bases. CDR3 length: 15 residues. The V and J ends lost 6 bases and 1 base, in that order; junction bases with no gene match: 4. Germline V gives CDR1 MNHNS, CDR2 SASEGT. Here the CDR3 reads CASRPGTGNTGELFF. As DNA, the CDR3 is TGTGCCAGCAGGCCCGGGACAGGGAACACCGGGGAGCTGTTTTTT.

The chain joins TRBV29-1 to TRBJ1-2; 8 bases are a match to TRBD1. The CDR3 is 14 amino acids. Germline CDR1 reads SQVTM; CDR2 reads ANQGSEA. J gave up 7 bases and V 7 bases, and 14 bases lay outside the gene matches. CDR3 nucleotides: TGCAGCGCTGATCTCCAGGGGGCAAGGGGTGGCTACACCTTC. Amino acid sequence: CSADLQGARGGYTF. Based on the CDR3 plus reference TRBV29-1 and TRBJ1-2, the full variable domain is SAVISQKPSRDICQRGTSLTIQCQVDSQVTMMFWYRQQPGQSLTLIATANQGSEATYESGFVIDKFPISRPNLTFSTLTVSNMSPEDSSIYLCSADLQGARGGYTFGSGTRLTVV.

The chain is built from TRBV30 and TRBJ2-7; D tentatively reads TRBD1 or TRBD2 (6 bases each). The V and J ends lost 0 bases and 4 bases respectively, with 10 bases between them. Germline V lookup: CDR1 GTSNPN, CDR2 SVGIG (reference sequence). The CDR3 totals 13 residues. The CDR3 nucleotides are TGTGCCTGGAGTGTGGGGGGCACGTACGAGCAGTACTTC. Its translation: CAWSVGGTYEQYF.

V usage is TRBV30 and J usage is TRBJ2-2; D is possibly TRBD2 (6 bases). The V and J ends lost 1 base and 0 bases respectively, with 6 bases between them. The CDR3 covers 14 residues. CDR1 is GTSNPN, CDR2 SVGIG, per germline (reference sequence). In nucleotides, the CDR3 is TGTGCCTGGAGTGGGGGGGCGAACACCGGGGAGCTGTTTTTT. Encoded protein: CAWSGGANTGELFF.

This clonotype came up many times. The chain employs TRBV11-2 and TRBJ1-6, with 10 bases aligning to TRBD1. The V gene end was trimmed by 5 bases and the J gene end by 7 bases; junction bases not matched to a gene: 5. The V gene's germline CDR1 is SGHAT and CDR2 FQNNGV. This CDR3 is 15 amino acids long. The chain's CDR3 is CASSVSGQGNSPLHF. In nucleotides, the CDR3 is TGTGCCAGCAGCGTTTCGGGACAGGGGAATTCACCCCTCCACTTT.

Many counts were recorded for this clonotype. The CDR3 reads CASSLRVEQYF. The CDR3 DNA follows: TGTGCCAGCAGTTTGAGAGTCGAGCAGTACTTC. The genes are TRBV28 and TRBJ2-7; D unresolved. Germline V CDR1 and CDR2: MDHEN, SYDVKM. Trimming removed 3 bases from V and 6 bases from J, with 6 bases in between. The CDR3 sequence is 11 residues long.